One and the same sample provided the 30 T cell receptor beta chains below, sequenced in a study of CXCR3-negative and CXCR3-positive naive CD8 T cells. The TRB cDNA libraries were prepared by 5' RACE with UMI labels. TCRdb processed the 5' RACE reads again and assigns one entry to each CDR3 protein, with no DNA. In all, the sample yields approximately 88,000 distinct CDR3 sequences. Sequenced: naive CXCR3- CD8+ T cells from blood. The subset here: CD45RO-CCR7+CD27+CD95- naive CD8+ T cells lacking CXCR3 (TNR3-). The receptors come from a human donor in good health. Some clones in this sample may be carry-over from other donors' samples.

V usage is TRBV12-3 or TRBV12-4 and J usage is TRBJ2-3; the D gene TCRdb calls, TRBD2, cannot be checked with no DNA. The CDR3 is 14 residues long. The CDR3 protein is CASSFGFEGDTQYF.

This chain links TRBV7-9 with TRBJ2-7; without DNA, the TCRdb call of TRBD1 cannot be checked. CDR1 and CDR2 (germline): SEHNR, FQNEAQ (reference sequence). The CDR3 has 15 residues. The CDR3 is CASSHGRANTYEQYF.

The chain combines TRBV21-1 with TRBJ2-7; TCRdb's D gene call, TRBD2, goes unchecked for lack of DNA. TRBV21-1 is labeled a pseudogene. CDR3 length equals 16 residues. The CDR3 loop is CASSKALIEREYGQYF.

The CDR3 protein is CASSPNLTGGTEAFF. The chain combines TRBV21-1 with TRBJ1-1; TCRdb lists TRBD1, though no DNA is available to test this call. TRBV21-1 is listed as a pseudogene. The CDR3 contains 15 residues.

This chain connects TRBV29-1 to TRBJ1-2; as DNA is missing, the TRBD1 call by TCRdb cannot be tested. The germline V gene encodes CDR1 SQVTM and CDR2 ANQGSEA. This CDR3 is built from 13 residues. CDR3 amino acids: CSAGTGSDYGYTF.

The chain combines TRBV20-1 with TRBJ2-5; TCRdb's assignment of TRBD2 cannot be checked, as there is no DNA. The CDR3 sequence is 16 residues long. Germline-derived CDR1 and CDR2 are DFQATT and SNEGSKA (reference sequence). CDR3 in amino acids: CSSGLAGGLRLETQYF.

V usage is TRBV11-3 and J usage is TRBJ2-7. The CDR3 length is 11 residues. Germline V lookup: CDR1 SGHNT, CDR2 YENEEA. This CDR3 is CASSLEEEQYF.

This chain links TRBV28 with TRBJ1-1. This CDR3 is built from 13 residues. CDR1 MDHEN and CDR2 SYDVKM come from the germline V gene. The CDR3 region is CASTNRPVTEAFF.

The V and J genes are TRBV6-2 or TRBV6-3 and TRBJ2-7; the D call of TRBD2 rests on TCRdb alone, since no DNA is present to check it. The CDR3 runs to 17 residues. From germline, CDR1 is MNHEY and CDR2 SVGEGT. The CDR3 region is CASSYSIRQSGLYEQYF.

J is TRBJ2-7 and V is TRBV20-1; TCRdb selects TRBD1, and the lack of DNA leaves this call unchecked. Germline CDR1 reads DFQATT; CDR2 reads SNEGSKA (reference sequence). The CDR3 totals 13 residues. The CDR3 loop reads CSACPGPPWEQYF.

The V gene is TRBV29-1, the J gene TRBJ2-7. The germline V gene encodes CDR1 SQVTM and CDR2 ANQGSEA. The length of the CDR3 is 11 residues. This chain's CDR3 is CSVGRGYEQYF.

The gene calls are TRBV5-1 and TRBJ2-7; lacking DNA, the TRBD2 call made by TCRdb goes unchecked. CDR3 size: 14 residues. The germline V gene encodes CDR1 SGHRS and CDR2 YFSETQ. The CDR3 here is CASSLPGLVYEQYF. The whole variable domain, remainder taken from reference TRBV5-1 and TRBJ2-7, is KAGVTQTPRYLIKTRGQQVTLSCSPISGHRSVSWYQQTPGQGLQFLFEYFSETQRNKGNFPGRFSGRQFSNSRSEMNVSTLELGDSALYLCASSLPGLVYEQYFGPGTRLTVT.

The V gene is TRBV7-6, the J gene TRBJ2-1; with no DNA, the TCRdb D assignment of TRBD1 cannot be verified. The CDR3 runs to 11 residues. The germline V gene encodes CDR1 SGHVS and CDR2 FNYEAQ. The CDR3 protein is CASSAGTEQFF.

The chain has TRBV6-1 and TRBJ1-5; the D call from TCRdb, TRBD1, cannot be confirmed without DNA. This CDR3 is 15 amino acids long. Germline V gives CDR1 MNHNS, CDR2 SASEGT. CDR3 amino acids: CASSEPTGSNQPQHF.

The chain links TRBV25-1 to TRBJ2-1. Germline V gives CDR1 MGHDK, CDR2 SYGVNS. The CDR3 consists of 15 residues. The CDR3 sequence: CASRSQFSPDNEQFF.

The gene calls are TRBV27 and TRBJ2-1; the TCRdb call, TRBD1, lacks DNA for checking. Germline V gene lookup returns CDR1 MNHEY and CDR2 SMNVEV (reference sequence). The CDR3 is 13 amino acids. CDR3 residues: CASRPGVWAEQFF.

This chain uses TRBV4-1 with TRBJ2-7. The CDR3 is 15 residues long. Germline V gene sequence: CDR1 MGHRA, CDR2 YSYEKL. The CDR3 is CASSPSWTNSYEQYF.

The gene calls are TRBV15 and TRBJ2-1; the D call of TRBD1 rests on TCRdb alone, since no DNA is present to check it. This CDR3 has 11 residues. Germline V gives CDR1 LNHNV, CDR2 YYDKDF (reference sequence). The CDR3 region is CATSRGDEQFF.

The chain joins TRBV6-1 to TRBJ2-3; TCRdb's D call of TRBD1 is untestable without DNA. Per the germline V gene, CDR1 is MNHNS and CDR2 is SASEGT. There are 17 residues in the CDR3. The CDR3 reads CASSEAKVRGGLDTQYF.

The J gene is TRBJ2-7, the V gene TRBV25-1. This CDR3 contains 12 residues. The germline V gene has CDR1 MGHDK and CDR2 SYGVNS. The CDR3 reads CASSEFAYEQYF.

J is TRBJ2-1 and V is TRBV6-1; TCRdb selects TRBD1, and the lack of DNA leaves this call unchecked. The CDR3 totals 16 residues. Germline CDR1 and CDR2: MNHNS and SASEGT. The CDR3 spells CASSEVDRLSYNEQFF.

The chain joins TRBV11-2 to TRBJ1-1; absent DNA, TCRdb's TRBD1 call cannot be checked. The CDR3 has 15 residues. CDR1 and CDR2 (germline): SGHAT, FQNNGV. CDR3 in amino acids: CASSSGTGGFAEAFF.

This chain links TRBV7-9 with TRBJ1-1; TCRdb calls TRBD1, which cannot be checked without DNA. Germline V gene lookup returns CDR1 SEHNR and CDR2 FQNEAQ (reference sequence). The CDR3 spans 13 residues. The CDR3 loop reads CATPTGTNTEAFF.

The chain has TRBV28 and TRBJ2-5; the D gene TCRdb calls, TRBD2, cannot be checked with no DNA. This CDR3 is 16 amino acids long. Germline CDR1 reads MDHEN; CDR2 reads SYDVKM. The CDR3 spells CASSHGLAGLVETQYF.

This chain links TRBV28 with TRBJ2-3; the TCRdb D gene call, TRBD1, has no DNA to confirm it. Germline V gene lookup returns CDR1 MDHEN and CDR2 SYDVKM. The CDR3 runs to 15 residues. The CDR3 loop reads CASSPGTGETDTQYF.

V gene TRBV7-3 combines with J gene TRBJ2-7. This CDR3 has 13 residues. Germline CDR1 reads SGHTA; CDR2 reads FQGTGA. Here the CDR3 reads CASSLDSTYEQYF. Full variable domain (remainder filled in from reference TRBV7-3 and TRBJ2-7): GAGVSQTPSNKVTEKGKYVELRCDPISGHTALYWYRQSLGQGPEFLIYFQGTGAADDSGLPNDRFFAVRPEGSVSTLKIQRTERGDSAVYLCASSLDSTYEQYFGPGTRLTVT.

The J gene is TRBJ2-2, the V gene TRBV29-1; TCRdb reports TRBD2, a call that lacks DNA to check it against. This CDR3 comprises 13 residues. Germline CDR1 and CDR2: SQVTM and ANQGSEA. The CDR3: CSGATQNTGELFF.

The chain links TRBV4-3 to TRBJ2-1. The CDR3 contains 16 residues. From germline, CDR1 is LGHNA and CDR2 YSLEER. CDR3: CASSQDPGGSYNEQFF.

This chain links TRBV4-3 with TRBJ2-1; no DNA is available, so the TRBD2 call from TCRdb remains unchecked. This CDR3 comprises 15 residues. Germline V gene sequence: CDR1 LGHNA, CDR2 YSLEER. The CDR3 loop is CASSQLRDFYNEQFF.

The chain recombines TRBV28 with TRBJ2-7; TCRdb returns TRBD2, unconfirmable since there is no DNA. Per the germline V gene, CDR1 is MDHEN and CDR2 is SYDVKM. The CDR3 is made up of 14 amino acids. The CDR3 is CASSLLADSYEQYF.